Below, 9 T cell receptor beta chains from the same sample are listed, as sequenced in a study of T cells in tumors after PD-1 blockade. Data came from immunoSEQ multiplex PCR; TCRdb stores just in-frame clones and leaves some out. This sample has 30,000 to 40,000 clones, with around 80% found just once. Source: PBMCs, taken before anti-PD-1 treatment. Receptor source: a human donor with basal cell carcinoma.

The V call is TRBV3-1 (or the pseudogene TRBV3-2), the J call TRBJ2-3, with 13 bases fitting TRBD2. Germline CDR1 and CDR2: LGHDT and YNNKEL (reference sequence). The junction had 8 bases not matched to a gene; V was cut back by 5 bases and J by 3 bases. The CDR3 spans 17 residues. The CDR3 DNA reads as TGTGCCAGCAGCTCGGGACTAGCGGGGATGGGGACAGATACGCAGTATTTT. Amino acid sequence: CASSSGLAGMGTDTQYF.

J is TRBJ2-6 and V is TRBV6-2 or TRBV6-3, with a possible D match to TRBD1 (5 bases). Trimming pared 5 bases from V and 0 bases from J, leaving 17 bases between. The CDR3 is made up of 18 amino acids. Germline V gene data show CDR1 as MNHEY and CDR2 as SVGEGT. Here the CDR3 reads CASSGRGQVGSGANVLTF. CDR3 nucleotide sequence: TGTGCCAGCAGTGGAAGGGGCCAGGTTGGCTCTGGGGCCAACGTCCTGACTTTC.

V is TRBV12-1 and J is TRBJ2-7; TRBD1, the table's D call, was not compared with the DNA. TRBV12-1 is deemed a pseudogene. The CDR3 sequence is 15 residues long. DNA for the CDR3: TGTGCCAGCAGCTTTGCGAGGACAGGGGGCTACGAGCAGTACTTC. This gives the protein CASSFARTGGYEQYF.

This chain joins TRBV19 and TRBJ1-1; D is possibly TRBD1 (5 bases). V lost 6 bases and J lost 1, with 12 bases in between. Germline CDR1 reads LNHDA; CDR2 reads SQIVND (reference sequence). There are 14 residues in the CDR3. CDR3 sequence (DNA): TGTGCCAGTAGCCCGGCAGGGCCGAACACTGAAGCTTTCTTT. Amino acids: CASSPAGPNTEAFF.

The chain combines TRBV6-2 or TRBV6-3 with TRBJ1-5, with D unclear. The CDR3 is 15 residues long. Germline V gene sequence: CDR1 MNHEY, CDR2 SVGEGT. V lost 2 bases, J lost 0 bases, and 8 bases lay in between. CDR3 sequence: CASSYPGNSNQPQHF. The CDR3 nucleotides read TGTGCCAGCAGTTACCCAGGAAATAGCAATCAGCCCCAGCATTTT.

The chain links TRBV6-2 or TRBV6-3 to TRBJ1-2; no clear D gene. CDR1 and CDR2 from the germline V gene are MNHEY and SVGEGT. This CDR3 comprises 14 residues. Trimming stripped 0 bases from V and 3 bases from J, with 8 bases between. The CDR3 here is CASSYSPPYYGYTF. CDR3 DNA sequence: TGTGCCAGCAGTTACTCACCACCGTACTATGGCTACACCTTC.

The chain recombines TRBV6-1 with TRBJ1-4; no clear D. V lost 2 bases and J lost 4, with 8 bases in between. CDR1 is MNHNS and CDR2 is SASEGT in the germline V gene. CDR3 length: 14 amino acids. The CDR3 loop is CASSELADNEKLFF. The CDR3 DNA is TGTGCCAGCAGTGAATTGGCAGATAATGAAAAACTGTTTTTT.

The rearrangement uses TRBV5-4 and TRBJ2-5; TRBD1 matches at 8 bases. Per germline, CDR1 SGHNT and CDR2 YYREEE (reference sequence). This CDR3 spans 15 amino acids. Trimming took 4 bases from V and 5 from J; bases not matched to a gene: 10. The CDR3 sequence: CASSPAGGREETQYF. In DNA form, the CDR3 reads TGTGCCAGCAGCCCTGCAGGGGGCCGGGAGGAGACCCAGTACTTC. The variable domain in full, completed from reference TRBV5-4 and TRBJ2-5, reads ETGVTQSPTHLIKTRGQQVTLRCSSQSGHNTVSWYQQALGQGPQFIFQYYREEENGRGNFPPRFSGLQFPNYSSELNVNALELDDSALYLCASSPAGGREETQYFGPGTRLLVL.

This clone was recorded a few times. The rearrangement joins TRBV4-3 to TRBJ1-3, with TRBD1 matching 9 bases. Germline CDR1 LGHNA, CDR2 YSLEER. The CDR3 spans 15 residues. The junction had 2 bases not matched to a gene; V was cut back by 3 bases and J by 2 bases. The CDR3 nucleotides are TGCGCCAGCAGCCACGGGACAGGGACTGGAAACACCATATATTTT. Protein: CASSHGTGTGNTIYF.